This T cell receptor beta chain was found in a study of T cell responses to AZD1222 COVID-19 vaccine. About this clone itself: Its target is unknown.

Study-level points and caveats: The number of AZD1222 recipients seropositive at baseline was only six. Spike regions recognized by vaccine-associated CD4 TCRs spanned the protein, led by 160-218 and 743-854.

Germline loops: CDR1 SNHLY, CDR2 FYNNEI. This CDR3 has 15 amino acids. V gave up 4 bases and J gave up 4 bases, with 14 bases separating them. Data came from immunoSEQ multiplex PCR; TCRdb stores just in-frame clones and leaves some out. The repertoire includes about 84,000 clones, about nine tenths of them detected once, and more than 9% sits in the top ten. Pooled in the analysis were second doses at about 4 or about 12 weeks. This TCR derives from an adult who received the AZD1222 COVID-19 vaccine. The sample consisted of peripheral blood, taken 28 days after the second AZD1222 dose. The chain links TRBV2 to TRBJ1-3, with a tentative D call TRBD1 (5 bases). The CDR3 loop reads CASSVEGWGGNTIYF. The CDR3 DNA follows: TGTGCCAGCAGTGTCGAGGGGTGGGGAGGAAACACCATATATTTT.